This T cell receptor (beta chain) was captured by sequencing in a study of Graves' ophthalmopathy and Graves' hyperthyroidism. Whole-study results and caveats: Most thyroid clonotypes expanded beyond 0.001 frequency were also found in blood.

Hyperthyroidism was new, under 2 months, in patients aged 18 to 65. Patients were left out if they had other autoimmune diseases, uncontrolled infections, pregnancy or lactation. As the template, RNA transcripts were used to amplify TCR beta CDR3 regions. After a first-round RT-PCR with HTBI primers, a second-round multiplex PCR was run. One entry per CDR3 protein, called by TCRdb with MiXCR from the multiplex PCR reads. The data show around 1,000,000 distinct CDR3 sequences, less than 45% seen once. This clonotype has at least ten counts. Its matching antigen is unknown. V lost 4 bases, J lost 2 bases, and 15 bases lay in between. Germline CDR1 and CDR2: SGHVS and FQNEAQ. The CDR3 is made up of 16 amino acids.

The rearrangement joins TRBV7-8 to TRBJ1-5; D gene uncertain. This TCR came from an adult man with Graves' hyperthyroidism. Material: peripheral blood or thyroid tissue (not recorded which). The CDR3 reads CASSSLCDGCNQPQHF. CDR3 sequence (DNA): TGTGCCAGCAGCTCCCTGTGTGACGGATGCAATCAGCCCCAGCATTTT. Full variable domain (rest looked up from reference TRBV7-8 and TRBJ1-5): GAGVSQSPRYKVAKRGQDVALRCDPISGHVSLFWYQQALGQGPEFLTYFQNEAQLDKSGLPSDRFFAERPEGSVSTLKIQRTQQEDSAVYLCASSSLCDGCNQPQHFGDGTRLSIL.